This TCR beta chain stems from a study of breast tumors, draining lymph nodes, adjacent tissues. General study points: Tumor and nontumor repertoires were significantly more similar in luminal-like than in basal-like breast cancer. Most tumor T cells seemingly derive from lymph node, then expand in tumor. Compared with lymph nodes, tumors were less diverse; compared with nontumor tissue, more. Tumor T cell lymph node origin was a supported hypothesis, not proven.

This clonotype was recorded only once. The target antigen is unknown. This CDR3 has 10 amino acids. V shed 8 bases and J shed 8 bases, with 9 bases lying between them. Germline V gene lookup returns CDR1 MDHEN and CDR2 SYDVKM. TCRdb recomputed calls from the multiplex PCR reads with MiXCR, one row per CDR3 protein. The table records about 130,000 distinct CDR3 sequences, less than 25% of them present only once. Axillary draining lymph nodes of breast cancer patients supplied the node samples. Source material: axillary lymph node tissue. This TCR came from a female donor with breast cancer. Some clones in this sample may be carry-over from other donors' samples. The rearrangement uses TRBV28 and TRBJ1-1, with D maybe TRBD1 (5 bases). CDR3 sequence: CASRRQEAFF. The DNA of the CDR3 is TGTGCCAGCCGGAGACAGGAAGCTTTCTTT.